This T cell receptor (beta chain) was sequenced in a study of blood T cell repertoires in COVID-19. In the authors' methods: Scientists estimated how many nucleated cells there were by amplifying reference gene primers. TCRdb's table, derived via immunoSEQ multiplex PCR, lists solely in-frame clones and lacks some. From that table come the V and J calls and clone size; the DNA was used to work out D and trimming. The table shows over 250,000 clones, with 88% occurring only once. The CDR3 is made up of 19 amino acids. CDR1 is LGHDT, CDR2 YNNKEL, per germline (reference sequence). J was trimmed by 1 base and V by 2 bases; bases with no gene match: 12.

Sequencing was performed on peripheral blood. The source of this sequence is a man in his 60s who had recovered from COVID-19. The chain combines TRBV3-1 (or the pseudogene TRBV3-2) with TRBJ2-1; 9 bases align to TRBD2. DNA of the CDR3: TGTGCCAGCAGCCAAACCCTACCGGTAAGCGGGGGGTCCTACAATGAGCAGTTCTTC. Its translation is CASSQTLPVSGGSYNEQFF.